This paragraph reports one TCR beta chain. Its specificity is not known. This entry belongs to a study of cytomegalovirus exposure and HLA in healthy donors. Study-wide findings and caveats: Near-uniform donor sequencing depth was presumed by presence/absence analyses.

At the time of sampling, donors were nominally healthy, though unrecorded immune exposures were likely. Germline V gene data show CDR1 as LNHNV and CDR2 as YYDKDF (reference sequence). The CDR3 is made up of 15 amino acids. The J segment lost 3 bases and the V segment lost 1 base, leaving 6 bases of the junction unmatched. The PCR made use of 60 Vbeta and 13 Jbeta primers. Per the study methods: In a later analysis, around 87 million unique TCR beta chains included roughly 11 million shared by two or more donors. Assay: immunoSEQ multiplex PCR; the TCRdb copy retains only in-frame clones and omits some. V and J calls and clone size are those listed in that table; D and trimming were worked out from the DNA. The sample has roughly 200,000 clones, over 70% seen once; the top ten hold 1% to 1.5%.

The gene calls are TRBV15 and TRBJ2-7; 7 positions match TRBD1. This receptor was taken from a man aged 25-40 years in good health and CMV-seronegative. The sample taken for sequencing was PBMCs. DNA for the CDR3: TGTGCCACCAGCAGAGGACAGGGTTCTGTCTACGAGCAGTACTTC. It is translated as CATSRGQGSVYEQYF.